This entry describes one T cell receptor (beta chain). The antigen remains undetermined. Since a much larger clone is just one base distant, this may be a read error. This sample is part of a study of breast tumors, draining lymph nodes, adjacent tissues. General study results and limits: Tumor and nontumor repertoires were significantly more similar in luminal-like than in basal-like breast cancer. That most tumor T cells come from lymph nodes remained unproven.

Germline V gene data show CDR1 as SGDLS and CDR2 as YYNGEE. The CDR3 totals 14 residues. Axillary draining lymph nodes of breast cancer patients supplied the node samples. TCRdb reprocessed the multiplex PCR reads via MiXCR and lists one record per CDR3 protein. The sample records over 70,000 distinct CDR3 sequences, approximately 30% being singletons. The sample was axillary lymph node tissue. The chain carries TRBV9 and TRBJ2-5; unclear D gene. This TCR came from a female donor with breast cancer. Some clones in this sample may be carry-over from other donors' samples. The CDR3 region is CASSVAVAQETQSF. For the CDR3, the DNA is TGTGCCAGCAGCGTAGCTGTTGCACAAGAGACCCAGTCCTTC.